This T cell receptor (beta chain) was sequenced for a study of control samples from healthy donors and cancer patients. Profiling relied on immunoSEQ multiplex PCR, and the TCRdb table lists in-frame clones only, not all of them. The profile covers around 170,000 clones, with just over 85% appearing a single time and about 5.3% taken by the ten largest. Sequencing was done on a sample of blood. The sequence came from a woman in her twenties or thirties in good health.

The CDR3 is CASRTEENSNQPQHF. The CDR3 DNA follows: TGTGCCAGCAGGACTGAGGAGAATAGCAATCAGCCCCAGCATTTT. V is TRBV6-4 and J is TRBJ1-5; D uncertain. Trimming cost V 6 bases and J 0 bases, with 12 bases left between them. Germline CDR1 reads MRHNA; CDR2 reads SNTAGT. This CDR3 is 15 amino acids long.